The TCR beta chain described here comes from a study of T cell responses to AZD1222 COVID-19 vaccine. The CDR3 runs 14 residues. From germline, CDR1 is SEHNR and CDR2 FQNEAQ (reference sequence). V was shortened by 5 bases and J by 1 base, with 12 bases between the two germline ends. Sequenced by immunoSEQ multiplex PCR; TCRdb stores in-frame clones only, minus some. The table has about 150,000 clones, approximately 90% seen once. The chain couples TRBV7-9 to TRBJ2-7, with a weak D call TRBD2 (6 bases). The origin of this receptor is an adult in good health. The sequencing used peripheral blood, collected on day 0 of AZD1222 vaccination. This CDR3 is CASSPRDSSYEQYF. In DNA form, the CDR3 reads TGTGCCAGCAGCCCCCGGGACTCGTCCTACGAGCAGTACTTC.